This TCR beta chain emerged from a study of blood T cell repertoires in COVID-19. Study summary: COVID-19 samples, acute and convalescent, were from the United States, Italy and Spain.

CDR3 length: 16 residues. The ends were cut back, 0 bases at V and 4 bases at J, with 13 bases in the middle. Germline CDR1 is MNHEY and CDR2 is SVGEGT. In the source study's methods: Amplified reference gene primers provided the basis for estimating nucleated cell counts. The repertoire was sequenced with immunoSEQ multiplex PCR; TCRdb's copy has only in-frame clones and lacks some. The DNA gave D and trimming, while V, J and clone size come from that table. The table lists approximately 300,000 clones, roughly nine tenths of them singletons. This sequence joins TRBV6-2 or TRBV6-3 and TRBJ2-1; tentatively, D is TRBD1 (5 bases). Sequencing input: peripheral blood. The sequence was collected from a woman aged 45-65 years who had recovered from COVID-19. For the CDR3, the DNA is TGTGCCAGCAGTTACTCCAGGGAAAAGGGATACAATGAGCAGTTCTTC. Translated, it gives CASSYSREKGYNEQFF.